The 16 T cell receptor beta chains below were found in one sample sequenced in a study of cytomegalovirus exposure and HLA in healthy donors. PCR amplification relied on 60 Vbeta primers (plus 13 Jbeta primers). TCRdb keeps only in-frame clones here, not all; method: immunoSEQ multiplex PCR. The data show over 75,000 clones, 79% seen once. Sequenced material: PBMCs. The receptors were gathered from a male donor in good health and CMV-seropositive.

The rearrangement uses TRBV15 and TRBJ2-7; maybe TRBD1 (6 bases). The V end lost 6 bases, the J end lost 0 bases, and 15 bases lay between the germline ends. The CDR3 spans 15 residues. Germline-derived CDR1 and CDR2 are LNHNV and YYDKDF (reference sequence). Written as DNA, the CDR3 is TGTGCCACCAGTCTTGACAGGCTGGGCTCCTACGAGCAGTACTTC. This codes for CATSLDRLGSYEQYF.

This CDR3 is CASSQGGTLYEQYF. CDR3 in DNA: TGTGCCAGCAGCCAGGGGGGTACCCTCTACGAGCAGTACTTC. This chain connects TRBV4-2 to TRBJ2-5; a weak D match, TRBD2 (6 bases). The J call could be wrong; TRBJ2-7 is a better fit for the DNA end. Germline V gene sequence: CDR1 LGHNA, CDR2 YNFKEQ. The CDR3 is 14 residues long.

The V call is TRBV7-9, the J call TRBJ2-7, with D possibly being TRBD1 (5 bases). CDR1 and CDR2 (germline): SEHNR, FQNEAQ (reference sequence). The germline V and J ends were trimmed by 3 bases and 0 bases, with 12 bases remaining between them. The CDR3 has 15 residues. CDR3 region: CASSFDSPSSYEQYF. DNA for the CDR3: TGTGCCAGCAGCTTTGACAGCCCCTCCTCCTACGAGCAGTACTTC.

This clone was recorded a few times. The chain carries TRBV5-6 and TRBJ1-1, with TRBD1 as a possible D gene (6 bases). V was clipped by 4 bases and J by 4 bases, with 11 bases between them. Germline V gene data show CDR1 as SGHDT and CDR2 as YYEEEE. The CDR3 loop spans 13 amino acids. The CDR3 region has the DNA TGTGCCAGCAGCCCAACAGGGTTCACTGAAGCTTTCTTT. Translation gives CASSPTGFTEAFF.

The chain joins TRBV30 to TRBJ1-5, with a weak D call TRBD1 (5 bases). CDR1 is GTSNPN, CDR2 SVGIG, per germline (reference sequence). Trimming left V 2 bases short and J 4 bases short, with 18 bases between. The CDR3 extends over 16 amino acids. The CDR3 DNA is TGTGCCTGGAGTCGTTCGGGAGGGGCAGGTAATCAGCCCCAGCATTTT. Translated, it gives CAWSRSGGAGNQPQHF.

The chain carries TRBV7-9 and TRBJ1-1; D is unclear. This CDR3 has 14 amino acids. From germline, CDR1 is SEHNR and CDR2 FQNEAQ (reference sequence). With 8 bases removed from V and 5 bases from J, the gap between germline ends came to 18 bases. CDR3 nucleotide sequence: TGTGCCAGCGGGTTTTTGGGCGCAGAGACTGAAGCTTTCTTT. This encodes CASGFLGAETEAFF.

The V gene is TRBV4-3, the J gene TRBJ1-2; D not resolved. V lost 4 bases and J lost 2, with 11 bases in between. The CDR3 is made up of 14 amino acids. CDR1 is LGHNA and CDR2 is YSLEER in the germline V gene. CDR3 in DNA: TGCGCCAGCAGCCCCACGGGAGGGAACTATGGCTACACCTTC. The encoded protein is CASSPTGGNYGYTF.

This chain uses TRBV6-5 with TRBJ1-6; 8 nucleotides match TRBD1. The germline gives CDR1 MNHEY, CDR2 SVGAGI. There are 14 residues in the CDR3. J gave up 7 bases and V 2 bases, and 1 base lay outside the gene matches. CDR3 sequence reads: CASSYRDRNSPLHF. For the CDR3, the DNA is TGTGCCAGCAGTTACCGGGACAGGAATTCACCCCTCCACTTT.

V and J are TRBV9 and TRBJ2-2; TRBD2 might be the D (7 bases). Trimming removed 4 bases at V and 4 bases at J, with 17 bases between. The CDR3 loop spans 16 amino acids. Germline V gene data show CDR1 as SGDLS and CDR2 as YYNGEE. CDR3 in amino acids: CASSHGGLDGTGELFF. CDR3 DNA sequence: TGTGCCAGCAGCCACGGGGGGCTAGATGGCACCGGGGAGCTGTTTTTT.

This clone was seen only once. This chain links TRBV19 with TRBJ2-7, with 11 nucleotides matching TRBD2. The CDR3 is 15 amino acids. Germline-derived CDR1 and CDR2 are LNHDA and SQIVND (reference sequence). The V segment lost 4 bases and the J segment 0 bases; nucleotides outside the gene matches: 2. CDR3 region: CASSTLAGGSYEQYF. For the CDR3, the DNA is TGTGCCAGTAGTACCCTAGCGGGGGGCTCCTACGAGCAGTACTTC.

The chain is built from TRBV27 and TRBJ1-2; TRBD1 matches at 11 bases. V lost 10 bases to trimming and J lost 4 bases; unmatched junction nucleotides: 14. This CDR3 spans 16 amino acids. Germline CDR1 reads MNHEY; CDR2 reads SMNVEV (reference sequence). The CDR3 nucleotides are TGTGCCACCAGCAGCAGGTTCGGACAGGGGGCCTATGGCTACACCTTC. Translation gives CATSSRFGQGAYGYTF.

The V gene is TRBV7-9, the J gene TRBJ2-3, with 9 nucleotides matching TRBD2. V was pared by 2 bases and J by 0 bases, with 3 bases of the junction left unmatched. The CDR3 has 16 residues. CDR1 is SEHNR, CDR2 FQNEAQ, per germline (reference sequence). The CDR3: CASSLFSGGSTDTQYF. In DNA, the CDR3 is TGTGCCAGCAGCTTATTTAGCGGGGGAAGCACAGATACGCAGTATTTT.

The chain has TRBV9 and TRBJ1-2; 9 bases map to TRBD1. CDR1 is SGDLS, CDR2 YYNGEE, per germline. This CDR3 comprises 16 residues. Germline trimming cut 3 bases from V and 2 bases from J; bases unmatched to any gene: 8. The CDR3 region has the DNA TGTGCCAGCAGCGCCTCCGGGACAGGGAAAAACTATGGCTACACCTTC. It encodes CASSASGTGKNYGYTF.

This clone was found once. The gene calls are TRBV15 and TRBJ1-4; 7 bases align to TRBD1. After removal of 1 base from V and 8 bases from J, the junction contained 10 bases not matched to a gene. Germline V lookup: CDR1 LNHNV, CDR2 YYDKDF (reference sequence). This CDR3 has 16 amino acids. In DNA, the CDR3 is TGTGCCACCAGCAGAGTAAGGTACAGGGGAGAAGAAAAACTGTTTTTT. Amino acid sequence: CATSRVRYRGEEKLFF.

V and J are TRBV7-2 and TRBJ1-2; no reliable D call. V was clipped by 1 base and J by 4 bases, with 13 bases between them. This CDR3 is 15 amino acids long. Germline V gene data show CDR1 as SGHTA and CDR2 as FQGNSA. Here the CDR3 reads CASSLVEGRAYGYTF. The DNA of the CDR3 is TGTGCCAGCAGCTTAGTGGAGGGTAGGGCCTATGGCTACACCTTC.

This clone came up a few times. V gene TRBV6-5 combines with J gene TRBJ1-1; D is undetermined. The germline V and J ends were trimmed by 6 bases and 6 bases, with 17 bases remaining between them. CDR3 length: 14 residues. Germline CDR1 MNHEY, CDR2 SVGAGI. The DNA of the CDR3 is TGTGCCAGCAGCCCCCCAGGATCACATGCTGAAGCTTTCTTT. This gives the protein CASSPPGSHAEAFF.